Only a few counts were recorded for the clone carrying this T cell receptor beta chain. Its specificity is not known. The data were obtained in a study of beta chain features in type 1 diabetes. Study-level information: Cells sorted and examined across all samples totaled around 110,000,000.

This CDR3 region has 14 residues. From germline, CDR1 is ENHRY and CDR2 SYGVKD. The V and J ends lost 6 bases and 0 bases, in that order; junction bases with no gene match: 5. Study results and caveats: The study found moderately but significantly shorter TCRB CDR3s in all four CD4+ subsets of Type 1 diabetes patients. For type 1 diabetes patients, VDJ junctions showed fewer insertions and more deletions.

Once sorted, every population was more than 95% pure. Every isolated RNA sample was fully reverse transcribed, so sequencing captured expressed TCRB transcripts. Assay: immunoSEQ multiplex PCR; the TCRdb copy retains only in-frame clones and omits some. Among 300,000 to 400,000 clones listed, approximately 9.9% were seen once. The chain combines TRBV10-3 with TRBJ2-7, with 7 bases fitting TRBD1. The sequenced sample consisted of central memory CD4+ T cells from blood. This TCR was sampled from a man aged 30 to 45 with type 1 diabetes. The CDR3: CAISSGQSSYEQYF. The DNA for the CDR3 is TGTGCCATCAGCTCGGGACAGAGCTCCTACGAGCAGTACTTC.